The TCR beta chain described here comes from a study of blood T cells in healthy people across ages. Broader study findings: In older individuals, TCR beta diversity per million T cells was lower, falling roughly linearly with age.

Each donor had approximately 10 milliliters of peripheral blood drawn. Germline V gives CDR1 SGHTA, CDR2 FQGNSA. The CDR3 sequence is 17 residues long. V was pared by 3 bases and J by 0 bases, with 9 bases of the junction left unmatched. On this clonotype itself: The antigen is unknown.

Next came a second PCR, run for roughly 6 to 11 cycles, which used a sample-barcoded 5' primer along with a J-beta primer mix. TCRdb itself ran the 5' RACE reads through MiXCR, one entry per CDR3 protein. The data show fewer than 750,000 distinct CDR3 sequences, roughly half seen once. Sequenced sample: blood. The sequence came from a woman older than 75 in good health. The chain uses TRBV7-2 and TRBJ2-3; TRBD1 aligns across 7 bases. The CDR3 DNA sequence: TGTGCCAGCAGCTTCACGGGACAGCGGTTTAGCACAGATACGCAGTATTTT. This codes for CASSFTGQRFSTDTQYF.